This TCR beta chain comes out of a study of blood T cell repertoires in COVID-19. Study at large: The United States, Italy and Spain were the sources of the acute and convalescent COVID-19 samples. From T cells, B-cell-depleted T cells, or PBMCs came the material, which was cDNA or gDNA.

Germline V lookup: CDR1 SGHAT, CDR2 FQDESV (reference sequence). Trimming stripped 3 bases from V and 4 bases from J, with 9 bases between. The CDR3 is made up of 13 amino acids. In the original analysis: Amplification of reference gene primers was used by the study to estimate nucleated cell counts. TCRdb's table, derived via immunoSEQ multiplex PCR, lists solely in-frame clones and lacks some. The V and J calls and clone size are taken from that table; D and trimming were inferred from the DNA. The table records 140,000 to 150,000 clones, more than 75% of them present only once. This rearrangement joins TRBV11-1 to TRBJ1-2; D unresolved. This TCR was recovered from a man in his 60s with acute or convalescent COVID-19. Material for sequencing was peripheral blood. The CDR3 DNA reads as TGTGCCAGCAGCTTGGGCAGGTCCTATGGCTACACCTTC. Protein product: CASSLGRSYGYTF.